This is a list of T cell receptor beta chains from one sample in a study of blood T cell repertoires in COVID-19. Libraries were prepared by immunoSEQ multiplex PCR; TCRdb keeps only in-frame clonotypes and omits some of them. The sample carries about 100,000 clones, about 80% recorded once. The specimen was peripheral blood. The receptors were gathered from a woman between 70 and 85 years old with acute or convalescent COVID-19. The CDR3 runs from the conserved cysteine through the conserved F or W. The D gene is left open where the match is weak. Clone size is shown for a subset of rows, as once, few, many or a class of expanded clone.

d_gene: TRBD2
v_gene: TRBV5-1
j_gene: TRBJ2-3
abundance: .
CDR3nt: TGCGCCAGCAGCTCGGGACTATCCACAGATACGCAGTATTTT
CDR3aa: CASSSGLSTDTQYF

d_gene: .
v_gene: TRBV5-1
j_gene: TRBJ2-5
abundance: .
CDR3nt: TGCGCCAGCAGTCTCGGCGGTCAAGAGACCCAGTACTTC
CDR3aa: CASSLGGQETQYF

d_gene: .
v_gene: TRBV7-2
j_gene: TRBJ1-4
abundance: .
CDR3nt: TGTGCCAGCAGCGTAGGACTACCGTCTCAAGAAAAACTGTTTTTT
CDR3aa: CASSVGLPSQEKLFF

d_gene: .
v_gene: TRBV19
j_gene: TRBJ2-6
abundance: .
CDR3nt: TGTGCCAGTAGTATAGGGGACATCTCTGGGGCCAACGTCCTGACTTTC
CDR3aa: CASSIGDISGANVLTF

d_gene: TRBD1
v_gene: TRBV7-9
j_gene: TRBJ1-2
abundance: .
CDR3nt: TGTGCCAGCAGTCACAGAGCGGGGGACAGGGACTATGGCTACACCTTC
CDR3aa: CASSHRAGDRDYGYTF

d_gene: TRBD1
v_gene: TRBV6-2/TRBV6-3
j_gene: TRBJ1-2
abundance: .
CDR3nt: TGTGCCAGCAGTCGACAGGGGAACTATGGCTACACCTTC
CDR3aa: CASSRQGNYGYTF

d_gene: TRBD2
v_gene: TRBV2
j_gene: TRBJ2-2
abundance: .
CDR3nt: TGTGCCAGCAGAGCAGCGGGGGGCCGGAACACCGGGGAGCTGTTTTTT
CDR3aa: CASRAAGGRNTGELFF

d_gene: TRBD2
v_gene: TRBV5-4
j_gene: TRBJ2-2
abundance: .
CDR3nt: TGTGCCAGCAGCTTGGGGCTAGCGGGTCCCGCCGGGGAGCTGTTTTTT
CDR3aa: CASSLGLAGPAGELFF

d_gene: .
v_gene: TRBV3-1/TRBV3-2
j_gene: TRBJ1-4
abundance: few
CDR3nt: TGTGCCAGCAGCCAAGAGGGTCGGGGTAATGAAAAACTGTTTTTT
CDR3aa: CASSQEGRGNEKLFF

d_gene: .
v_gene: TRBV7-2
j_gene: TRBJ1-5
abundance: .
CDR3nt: TGTGCCAGCAGCTTCGCAGGGGCGGGCAATCAGCCCCAGCATTTT
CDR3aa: CASSFAGAGNQPQHF

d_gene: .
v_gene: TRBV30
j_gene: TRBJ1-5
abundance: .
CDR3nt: TGTGCCTGGAGTGTAGGTCGCCGGACAAGGAATCAGCCCCAGCATTTT
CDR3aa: CAWSVGRRTRNQPQHF

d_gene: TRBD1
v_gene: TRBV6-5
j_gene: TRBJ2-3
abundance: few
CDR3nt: TGTGCCAGCAGATGGGGACAGGGTAGCACAGATACGCAGTATTTT
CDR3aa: CASRWGQGSTDTQYF

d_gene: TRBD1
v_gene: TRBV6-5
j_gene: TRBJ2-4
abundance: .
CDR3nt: TGTGCCAGACTGGACAGGGTAAACATTCAGTACTTC
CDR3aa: CARLDRVNIQYF

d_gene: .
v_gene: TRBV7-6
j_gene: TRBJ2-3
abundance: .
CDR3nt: TGTGCCAGCACTAAAGGGGGGGCCTTTTCAGATACGCAGTATTTT
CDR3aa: CASTKGGAFSDTQYF

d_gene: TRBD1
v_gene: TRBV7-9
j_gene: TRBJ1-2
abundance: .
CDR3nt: TGTGCCAGCAGCATATCGGACAGGGTGTTTGGCTACACCTTC
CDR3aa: CASSISDRVFGYTF

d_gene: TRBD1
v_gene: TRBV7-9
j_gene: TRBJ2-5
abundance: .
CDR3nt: TGTGCCAGCAGGATAGACAGGGGCCAAGAGACCCAGTACTTC
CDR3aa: CASRIDRGQETQYF

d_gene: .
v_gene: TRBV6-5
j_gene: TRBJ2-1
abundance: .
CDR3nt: TGTGCCAGTTCCGGGACTCCCTACAATGAGCAGTTCTTC
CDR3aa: CASSGTPYNEQFF

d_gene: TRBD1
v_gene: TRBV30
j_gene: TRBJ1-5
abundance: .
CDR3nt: TGTGCCTGGAGTCCGGGGAAACAGGGGGCGAGCCAGCCCCAGCATTTT
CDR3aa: CAWSPGKQGASQPQHF

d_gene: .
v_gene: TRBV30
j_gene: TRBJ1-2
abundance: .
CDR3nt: TGTGCCTTGACATCCCTGTACTATGGCTACACCTTC
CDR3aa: CALTSLYYGYTF

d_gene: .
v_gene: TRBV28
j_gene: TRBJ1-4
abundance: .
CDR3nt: TGTGCCAGCAGTCCTCCCCGTGCAACTAATGAAAAACTGTTTTTT
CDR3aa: CASSPPRATNEKLFF

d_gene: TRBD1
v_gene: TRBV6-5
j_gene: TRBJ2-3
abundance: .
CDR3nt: TGTGCCAGCGCCCCTACCGGGACAGGAACAGATACGCAGTATTTT
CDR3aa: CASAPTGTGTDTQYF

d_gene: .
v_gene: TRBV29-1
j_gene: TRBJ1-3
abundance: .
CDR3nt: TGCAGCGTTGCGTCCAGCGCGGGAAACACCATATATTTT
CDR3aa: CSVASSAGNTIYF

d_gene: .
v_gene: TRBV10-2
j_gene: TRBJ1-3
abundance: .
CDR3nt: TGCGCCAGCAGTTTCGGAACAGAGCTTGGAAACACCATATATTTT
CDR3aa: CASSFGTELGNTIYF

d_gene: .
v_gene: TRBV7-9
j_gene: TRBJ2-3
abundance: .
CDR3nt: TGTGCCAGCAGCGCTGGGCGAACTAGCACAGATACGCAGTATTTT
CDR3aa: CASSAGRTSTDTQYF

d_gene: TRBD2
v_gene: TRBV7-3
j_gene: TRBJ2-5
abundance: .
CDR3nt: TGTGCCAGCAGCCCCAGGGGTAGCGGGGGGGCAGAGACCCAGTACTTC
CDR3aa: CASSPRGSGGAETQYF

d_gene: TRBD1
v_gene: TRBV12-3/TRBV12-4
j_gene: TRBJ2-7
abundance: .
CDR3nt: TGTGCCAGCAGGAAGACAGGGTCCTACGAGCAGTACTTC
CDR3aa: CASRKTGSYEQYF

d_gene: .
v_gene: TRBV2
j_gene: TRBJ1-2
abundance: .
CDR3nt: TGTGCCAGCAGTGAAGTGGCAGGGCTGGAGGGCTACACCTTC
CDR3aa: CASSEVAGLEGYTF

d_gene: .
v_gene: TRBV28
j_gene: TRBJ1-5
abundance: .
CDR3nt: TGTGCCAGCAGAAAACAGGGACAGCCCCAGCATTTT
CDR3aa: CASRKQGQPQHF

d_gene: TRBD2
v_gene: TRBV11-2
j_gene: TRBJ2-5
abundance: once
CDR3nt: TGTGCCAGCAGCTTAGGAGCGGGGTTAAGTGGGAGGGAGACCCAGTACTTC
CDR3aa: CASSLGAGLSGRETQYF

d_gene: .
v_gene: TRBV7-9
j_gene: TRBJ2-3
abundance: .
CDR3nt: TGTGCCAGCAGCTTACAATTTGGGGGCGGCCCTACTATCACAGATACGCAGTATTTT
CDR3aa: CASSLQFGGGPTITDTQYF

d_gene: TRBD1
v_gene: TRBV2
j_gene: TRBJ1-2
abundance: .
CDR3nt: TGTGCCAGCAGTGAGGGACAGTCCTATGGCTACACCTTC
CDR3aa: CASSEGQSYGYTF

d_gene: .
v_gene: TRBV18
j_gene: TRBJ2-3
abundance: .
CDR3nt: TGTGCCAGCTCACCGGTCGGAGCCTCGAGCACAGATACGCAGTATTTT
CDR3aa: CASSPVGASSTDTQYF

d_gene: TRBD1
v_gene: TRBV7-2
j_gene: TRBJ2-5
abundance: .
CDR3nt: TGTGCCAGCAGCTTAGTACAGGGGGTAAGGGAGACCCAGTACTTC
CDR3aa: CASSLVQGVRETQYF

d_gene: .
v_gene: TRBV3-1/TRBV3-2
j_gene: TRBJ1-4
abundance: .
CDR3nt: TGTGCCAGCAGCCCGGGAGCCTTTGAAAAACTGTTTTTT
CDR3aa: CASSPGAFEKLFF

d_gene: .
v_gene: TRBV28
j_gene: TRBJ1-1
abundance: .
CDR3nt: TGTGCCAGCAGTTCCCCCCGAACGGGGGGGAACACTGAAGCTTTCTTT
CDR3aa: CASSSPRTGGNTEAFF

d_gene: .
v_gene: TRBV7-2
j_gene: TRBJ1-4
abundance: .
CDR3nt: TGTGCCAGCAGCTTAGCATACGGGCACAGGGCAACTAATGAAAAACTGTTTTTT
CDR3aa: CASSLAYGHRATNEKLFF

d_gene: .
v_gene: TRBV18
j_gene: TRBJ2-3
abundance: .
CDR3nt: TGTGCCAGCTCACCACCGGCCACCAGCGGTAGCACAGATACGCAGTATTTT
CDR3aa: CASSPPATSGSTDTQYF

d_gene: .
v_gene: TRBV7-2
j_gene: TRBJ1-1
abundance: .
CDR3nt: TGTGCCAGCAGCTTAACAGAAAACACTGAAGCTTTCTTT
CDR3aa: CASSLTENTEAFF

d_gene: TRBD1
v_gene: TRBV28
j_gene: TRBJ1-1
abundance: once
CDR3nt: TGTGCCAGCAGTTTATTGACAGGGGGCCAGTCAGAAGCTTTCTTT
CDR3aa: CASSLLTGGQSEAFF

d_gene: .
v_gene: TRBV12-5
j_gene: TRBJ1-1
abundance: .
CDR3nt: TGTGCTAGTGGTTTGGTGATCACAGGGTACGACACTGAAGCTTTCTTT
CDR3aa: CASGLVITGYDTEAFF

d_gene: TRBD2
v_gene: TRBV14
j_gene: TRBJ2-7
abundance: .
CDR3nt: TGTGCCAGCAGCCAAGCCGGGGGGAGTCCGGGGTCGTACTTC
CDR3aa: CASSQAGGSPGSYF

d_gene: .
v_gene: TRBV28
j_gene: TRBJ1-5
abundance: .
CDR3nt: TGTGCCAGCAGTTTGAATAGAGATCAGCCCCAGCATTTT
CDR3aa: CASSLNRDQPQHF

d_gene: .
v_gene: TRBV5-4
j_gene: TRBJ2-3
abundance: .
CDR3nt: TGTGCCAGCAGCCAGGCGGGAGATACGCAGTATTTT
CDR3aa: CASSQAGDTQYF

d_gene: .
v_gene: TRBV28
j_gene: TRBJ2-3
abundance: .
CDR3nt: TGTGCCAGCAGTCCTACAGGGGAGGCAGATACGCAGTATTTT
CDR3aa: CASSPTGEADTQYF

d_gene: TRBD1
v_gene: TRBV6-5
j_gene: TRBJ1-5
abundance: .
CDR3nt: TGTGCCAGCAGGGGACAGAACAATCAGCCCCAGCATTTT
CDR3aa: CASRGQNNQPQHF

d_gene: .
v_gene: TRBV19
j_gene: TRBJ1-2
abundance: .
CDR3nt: TGTGCCAGTAGTATGCCAGATGGTGGCTACACCTTC
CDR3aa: CASSMPDGGYTF

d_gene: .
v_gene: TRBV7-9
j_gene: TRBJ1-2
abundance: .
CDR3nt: TGTGCCAGCAGGGTCGACCGTGGAGGGAACTATGGCTACACCTTC
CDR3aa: CASRVDRGGNYGYTF

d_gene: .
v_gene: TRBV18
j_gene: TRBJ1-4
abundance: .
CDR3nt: TGTGCCAGCTCTTATGGTCAGGATAATGAAAAACTGTTTTTT
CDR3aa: CASSYGQDNEKLFF

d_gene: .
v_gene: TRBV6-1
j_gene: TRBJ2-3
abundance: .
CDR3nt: TGTGCCAGCAGTGAAGGTATAGGGCCGGGGGATACGCAGTATTTT
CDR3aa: CASSEGIGPGDTQYF

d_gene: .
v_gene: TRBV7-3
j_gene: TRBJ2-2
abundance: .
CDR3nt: TGTGCCAGCAGCCCTCCCCCCTACGGCGGGGAGCTGTTTTTT
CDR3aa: CASSPPPYGGELFF

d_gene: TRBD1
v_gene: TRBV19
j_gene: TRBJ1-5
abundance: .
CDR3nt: TGTGCCAGTAGGTCCGGGACAGGGGAGGTGGGCAATCAGCCCCAGCATTTT
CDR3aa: CASRSGTGEVGNQPQHF

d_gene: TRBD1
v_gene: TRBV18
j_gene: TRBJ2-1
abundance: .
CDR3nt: TGTGCCAGCTCACGATCCTCAGGGGGATCTTCCTACAATGAGCAGTTCTTC
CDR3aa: CASSRSSGGSSYNEQFF

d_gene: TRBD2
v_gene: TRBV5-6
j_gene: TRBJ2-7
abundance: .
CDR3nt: TGTGCCAGCAGCTGGGGGAGGGCCAGGTACGAGCAGTACTTC
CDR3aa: CASSWGRARYEQYF

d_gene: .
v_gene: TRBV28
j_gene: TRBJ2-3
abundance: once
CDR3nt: TGTGCCAGCAGTTTAAGGACACCCGGTATGAATACGCAGTATTTT
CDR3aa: CASSLRTPGMNTQYF

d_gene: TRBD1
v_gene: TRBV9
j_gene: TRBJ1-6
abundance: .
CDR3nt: TGTGCCAGCAGCGTGGAGGGACAGTATAATTCACCCCTCCACTTT
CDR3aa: CASSVEGQYNSPLHF

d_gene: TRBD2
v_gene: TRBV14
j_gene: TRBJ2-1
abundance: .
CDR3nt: TGTGCCAGCAGCCCTCACAGCGGGGCTGCTTACAATGAGCAGTTCTTC
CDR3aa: CASSPHSGAAYNEQFF

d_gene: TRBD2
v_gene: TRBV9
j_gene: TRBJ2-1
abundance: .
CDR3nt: TGTGCCAGCAGCGCTAGCGGGGCGATATACAATGAGCAGTTCTTC
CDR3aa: CASSASGAIYNEQFF

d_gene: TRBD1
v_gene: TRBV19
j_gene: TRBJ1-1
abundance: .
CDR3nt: TGTGCCAGTAGTAACCTAAGGACAGGGAGCACTGAAGCTTTCTTT
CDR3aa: CASSNLRTGSTEAFF

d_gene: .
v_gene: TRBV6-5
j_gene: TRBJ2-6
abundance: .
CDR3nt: TGTGCCAGCACCCGGGGCTCTGGGGCCAACGTCCTGACTTTC
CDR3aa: CASTRGSGANVLTF